This passage covers 26 T cell receptor beta chains from one sample sequenced in a study of blood T cell repertoires in COVID-19. Only in-frame clones appear in the TCRdb table, and some are missing; sequencing was by immunoSEQ multiplex PCR. This sample carries tens of thousands of clones, roughly 90% of them seen once, and the ten largest clones take 2% to 2.5%. The source material was peripheral blood. The source of these receptors is a man aged 45-65 years with active COVID-19.

The J gene is TRBJ1-2, the V gene TRBV18, with 9 bases lining up with TRBD1. Unmatched junction bases numbered 9, after V lost 6 bases and J lost 4 bases. The CDR3 runs 15 residues. The germline V gene encodes CDR1 KGHSH and CDR2 LQKENI. CDR3 DNA: TGTGCCAGCTCCGAATCGACAGGGGGAGGCTATGGCTACACCTTC. This sequence encodes CASSESTGGGYGYTF.

The chain joins TRBV7-9 to TRBJ1-6; D gene unclear. In germline, CDR1 is SEHNR, CDR2 FQNEAQ (reference sequence). V gave up 1 base and J gave up 6 bases, with 10 bases separating them. The CDR3 covers 15 residues. CDR3 residues: CASSLGSRSNSPLHF. The CDR3 DNA follows: TGTGCCAGCAGCTTAGGTTCCAGAAGTAATTCACCCCTCCACTTT.

The chain couples TRBV3-1 (or the pseudogene TRBV3-2) to TRBJ2-1; 12 bases line up with TRBD2. With 5 bases clipped from V and 9 bases from J, the junction kept 8 bases outside the gene matches. Germline-derived CDR1 and CDR2 are LGHDT and YNNKEL (reference sequence). This CDR3 comprises 15 residues. The CDR3 region is CASSLTSGGLGEQFF. In nucleotides, the CDR3 is TGTGCCAGCAGCTTGACTAGCGGGGGCCTAGGTGAGCAGTTCTTC.

This sequence joins TRBV4-3 and TRBJ2-3; TRBD2 might be the D (5 bases). Germline V gene data show CDR1 as LGHNA and CDR2 as YSLEER. The CDR3 loop spans 15 amino acids. Trimming cost V 0 bases and J 5 bases, with 12 bases left between them. The CDR3 DNA follows: TGCGCCAGCAGCCAAGAGAGCGGCCGTGGAGATACGCAGTATTTT. Translating it yields CASSQESGRGDTQYF.

The genes are TRBV4-2 and TRBJ2-3; 8 bases are a match to TRBD2. The CDR3 is made up of 16 amino acids. Germline V gene sequence: CDR1 LGHNA, CDR2 YNFKEQ. The V segment lost 0 bases and the J segment 3 bases; nucleotides outside the gene matches: 5. CDR3 bases: TGTGCCAGCAGCCAAGATCCCCGGGGGGGGACAGATACGCAGTATTTT. It codes for CASSQDPRGGTDTQYF.

The chain joins TRBV27 to TRBJ1-3; D is unresolved. From germline, CDR1 is MNHEY and CDR2 SMNVEV (reference sequence). There are 14 residues in the CDR3. The V end was cut by 2 bases, the J end by 0 bases, with 5 bases between. Here the CDR3 reads CASSLGPSGNTIYF. CDR3 sequence (DNA): TGTGCCAGCAGTTTAGGGCCCTCTGGAAACACCATATATTTT.

The gene calls are TRBV7-9 and TRBJ2-6; the D gene is possibly TRBD2 (5 bases). Trimming took 5 bases from V and 1 from J, leaving 9 bases between them. This CDR3 spans 15 amino acids. Germline V gene data show CDR1 as SEHNR and CDR2 as FQNEAQ (reference sequence). This CDR3 reads CASSPRGSGANVLTF. The CDR3 DNA reads as TGTGCCAGCAGCCCGCGCGGGTCTGGGGCCAACGTCCTGACTTTC.

For the CDR3, the DNA is TGTGCCAGCAGCGAAAATAGCGGGGGGCGAAGAGAGACCCAGTACTTC. This encodes CASSENSGGRRETQYF. The rearrangement uses TRBV5-6 and TRBJ2-5, with 10 bases that match TRBD2. The CDR3 is 16 amino acids. The germline V gene encodes CDR1 SGHDT and CDR2 YYEEEE. The V segment lost 4 bases and the J segment 4 bases; nucleotides outside the gene matches: 10.

This clone was detected a few times. The V and J genes are TRBV5-1 and TRBJ2-5; 10 bases are a match to TRBD1. This CDR3 is built from 15 residues. Trimming took 0 bases from V and 5 from J; bases not matched to a gene: 4. Germline V gene sequence: CDR1 SGHRS, CDR2 YFSETQ. The CDR3 here is CASSLGQGATETQYF. The CDR3 DNA is TGCGCCAGCAGCTTGGGACAGGGGGCGACTGAGACCCAGTACTTC.

The chain carries TRBV5-1 and TRBJ2-7; 10 positions agree with TRBD2. CDR1 is SGHRS and CDR2 is YFSETQ in the germline V gene. Trimming at V came to 0 bases and at J to 1 base, leaving 7 bases not matched to a gene. CDR3 length equals 17 residues. CDR3 in DNA: TGCGCCAGCAGCTTGGCGGCTAGCGGGAGATTTTCCTACGAGCAGTACTTC. It yields the protein CASSLAASGRFSYEQYF.

The gene calls are TRBV23-1 and TRBJ1-6; 11 positions match TRBD1. TRBV23-1 is an ORF, with its function uncertain. The length of the CDR3 is 15 residues. Losses at the gene ends were 2 bases for V and 8 bases for J; bases not matched to a gene: 2. The CDR3 spells CASSQPGQGDSPLHF. The CDR3 bases are TGCGCCAGCAGTCAACCGGGACAGGGGGATTCACCCCTCCACTTT.

The chain joins TRBV30 to TRBJ2-3; D possibly corresponds to TRBD2 (6 bases). V was pared by 1 base and J by 5 bases, with 16 bases between. Per the germline V gene, CDR1 is GTSNPN and CDR2 is SVGIG (reference sequence). The CDR3 sequence is 15 residues long. The CDR3 coding sequence is TGTGCCTGGAGTGGCCCCGGGACCGGGGGAGATACGCAGTATTTT. Translated, it gives CAWSGPGTGGDTQYF. The variable domain in full, completed from reference TRBV30 and TRBJ2-3, reads SQTIHQWPATLVQPVGSPLSLECTVEGTSNPNLYWYRQAAGRGLQLLFYSVGIGQISSEVPQNLSASRPQDRQFILSSKKLLLSDSGFYLCAWSGPGTGGDTQYFGPGTRLTVL.

The rearrangement joins TRBV9 to TRBJ2-5, with TRBD2 matching 10 bases. The J segment lost 7 bases and the V segment lost 4 bases, leaving 13 bases of the junction unmatched. This CDR3 is 16 amino acids long. CDR1 SGDLS and CDR2 YYNGEE come from the germline V gene. The CDR3 DNA reads as TGTGCCAGCAGCCCCTTAGCGGGAGGCACTCCTCGGACCCAGTACTTC. This gives the protein CASSPLAGGTPRTQYF.

This rearrangement joins TRBV30 to TRBJ2-7; TRBD1 is a possible D gene (6 bases). Germline-derived CDR1 and CDR2 are GTSNPN and SVGIG (reference sequence). The CDR3 is made up of 12 amino acids. Trimming left V 7 bases short and J 3 bases short, with 13 bases between. The CDR3 DNA sequence: TGTGCCTCCTCCAGGGGCCTCTACGAGCAGTACTTC. It translates to CASSRGLYEQYF.

The V call is TRBV18, the J call TRBJ2-7; the match to TRBD1 covers 10 bases. The V and J ends lost 0 bases and 6 bases, in that order; junction bases with no gene match: 5. This CDR3 is built from 15 residues. Germline V CDR1 and CDR2: KGHSH, LQKENI. This CDR3 reads CASSPPATGGGEQYF. In DNA form, the CDR3 reads TGTGCCAGCTCACCACCGGCGACAGGGGGCGGCGAGCAGTACTTC.

This CDR3 reads CASSVDGQKGYGYTF. As DNA, the CDR3 is TGTGCCAGCAGCGTAGACGGACAAAAGGGCTATGGCTACACCTTC. The chain employs TRBV9 and TRBJ1-2, with a tentative D call TRBD1 (5 bases). Germline assignment: CDR1 SGDLS and CDR2 YYNGEE. CDR3 size: 15 residues. Trimming removed 0 bases at V and 4 bases at J, with 13 bases between.

The chain carries TRBV7-3 and TRBJ1-1, with 9 bases identical to TRBD1. This CDR3 contains 14 residues. The V segment lost 5 bases and the J segment 2 bases; nucleotides outside the gene matches: 3. Germline-derived CDR1 and CDR2 are SGHTA and FQGTGA. The CDR3 here is CASSSTGGNTEAFF. The CDR3, as DNA: TGTGCCAGCAGCAGCACAGGGGGCAACACTGAAGCTTTCTTT.

This rearrangement joins TRBV6-6 to TRBJ1-6; D uncertain. V was pared by 2 bases and J by 3 bases, with 8 bases between. The germline V gene has CDR1 MNHNY and CDR2 SVGAGI (reference sequence). The CDR3 is 15 amino acids. DNA for the CDR3: TGTGCCAGCAGTTACGCGTCAAACTATAATTCACCCCTCCACTTT. It is translated as CASSYASNYNSPLHF.

The chain joins TRBV21-1 to TRBJ1-1; the listed D gene, TRBD1, was not tested against the DNA. TRBV21-1 is a documented pseudogene. The length of the CDR3 is 15 residues. The CDR3 DNA reads TGTGCCAGCAGCATTCAGGGGGTAGAAAACACTGAAGCTTTCTTT. This codes for CASSIQGVENTEAFF.

This rearrangement joins TRBV6-5 to TRBJ2-1, with TRBD2 matching 10 bases. CDR3 length equals 14 residues. With V trimmed by 5 bases and J by 6 bases, 4 bases remained unmatched. Germline V gene sequence: CDR1 MNHEY, CDR2 SVGAGI. CDR3 region: CASSRTSGVNEQFF. CDR3 DNA sequence: TGTGCCAGCAGTCGGACTAGCGGTGTCAATGAGCAGTTCTTC.

J is TRBJ1-2 and V is TRBV6-2 or TRBV6-3; 12 nucleotides agree with TRBD1. Germline V gene lookup returns CDR1 MNHEY and CDR2 SVGEGT. The CDR3 sequence is 14 residues long. V lost 6 bases, J lost 8 bases, and 7 bases stayed unmatched. The CDR3 region has the DNA TGTGCCAGCAGCATGGGACAGGGGGCGCACGGCTACACCTTC. This sequence encodes CASSMGQGAHGYTF.

V and J are TRBV24-1 and TRBJ2-1; TRBD1 matches at 10 bases. Germline CDR1 KGHDR, CDR2 SFDVKD. The CDR3 has 15 residues. Losses at the gene ends were 5 bases for V and 4 bases for J; bases not matched to a gene: 4. The CDR3 region is CATSVLGQGYNEQFF. CDR3 bases: TGTGCCACCAGTGTGTTGGGACAGGGGTACAATGAGCAGTTCTTC.

The genes are TRBV6-5 and TRBJ1-5, with 10 bases aligning to TRBD1. Germline CDR1 is MNHEY and CDR2 is SVGAGI. CDR3 size: 15 residues. V lost 6 bases to trimming and J lost 5 bases; unmatched junction nucleotides: 7. CDR3 sequence reads: CASSPDRGLDQPQHF. In nucleotides, the CDR3 is TGTGCCAGCAGCCCAGACAGGGGGCTGGATCAGCCCCAGCATTTT.

The CDR3 DNA is TGTGCCTCCGCGGGAGACTCCTACAATGAGCAGTTCTTC. It translates to CASAGDSYNEQFF. The gene calls are TRBV30 and TRBJ2-1; 7 positions match TRBD2. The CDR3 spans 13 residues. The V and J ends lost 7 bases and 0 bases, in that order; junction bases with no gene match: 3. The germline gives CDR1 GTSNPN, CDR2 SVGIG (reference sequence).

The chain couples TRBV2 to TRBJ1-2; D possibly corresponds to TRBD1 (6 bases). The CDR3 consists of 14 residues. CDR1 is SNHLY and CDR2 is FYNNEI in the germline V gene. Trimming took off 7 bases at V and 8 bases at J, with 20 bases between the two ends. The CDR3 nucleotides are TGTGCCAGCATTCCGGACCGGGCAGGGGTGGGCTACACCTTC. It yields the protein CASIPDRAGVGYTF.

This sequence joins TRBV9 and TRBJ1-2; the D gene is possibly TRBD1 (6 bases). CDR3 length: 16 residues. Germline values: CDR1 SGDLS, CDR2 YYNGEE. V was clipped by 3 bases and J by 3 bases, with 18 bases between them. Here the CDR3 reads CASSGTSGGAYYGYTF. The CDR3 nucleotides are TGTGCCAGCAGCGGAACCTCCGGGGGGGCTTACTATGGCTACACCTTC.